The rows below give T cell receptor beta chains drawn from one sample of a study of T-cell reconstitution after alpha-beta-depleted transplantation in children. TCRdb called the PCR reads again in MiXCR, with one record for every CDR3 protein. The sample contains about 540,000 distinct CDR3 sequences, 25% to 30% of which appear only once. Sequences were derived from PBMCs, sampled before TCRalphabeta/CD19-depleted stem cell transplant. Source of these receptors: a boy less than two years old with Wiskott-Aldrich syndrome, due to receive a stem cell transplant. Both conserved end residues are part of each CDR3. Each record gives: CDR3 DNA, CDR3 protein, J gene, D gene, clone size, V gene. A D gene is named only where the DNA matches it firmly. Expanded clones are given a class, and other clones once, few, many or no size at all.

TGTGCCACCAGTTCCGGAGACTATGGCTACACCTTC,CATSSGDYGYTF,TRBJ1-2,NA,NA,TRBV24-1
TGTGCCAGCAGCTCAGGGGGCCAGGTACGGGTGTACGAGCAGTACTTC,CASSSGGQVRVYEQYF,TRBJ2-7,TRBD1,NA,TRBV27
TGCAGTGCTAGCCCGCTGACATATGGCTACACCTTC,CSASPLTYGYTF,TRBJ1-2,NA,NA,TRBV20-1
TGTGCCAGCACCGGACTGGCGGGAGCCCTTCTCGAGCAGTACTTC,CASTGLAGALLEQYF,TRBJ2-7,TRBD2,NA,TRBV11-2
TGTGCCAGCGAGACCAATCAACAGGGTTTGTGGACCGGGGAGCTGTTTTTT,CASETNQQGLWTGELFF,TRBJ2-2,NA,few,TRBV7-3
TGTGCCAGCTCGCGGCTCCTTTCTGGAAACACCATATATTTT,CASSRLLSGNTIYF,TRBJ1-3,NA,few,TRBV6-1
TGCGCCAGCAGCTATTCGGGACTAGGATACTACGAGCAGTACTTC,CASSYSGLGYYEQYF,TRBJ2-7,TRBD2,few,TRBV5-1
TGCAGTTTCAGGATCTCTGGGGCCAACGTCCTGACTTTC,CSFRISGANVLTF,TRBJ2-6,NA,NA,TRBV20-1
TGTGCCAGCAGCTTGGAAGGTGGAAGTTGGGAGACCCAGTACTTC,CASSLEGGSWETQYF,TRBJ2-5,NA,NA,TRBV5-5
TGTGCCAGTCAAACGGTCTCTGGAAACACCATATATTTT,CASQTVSGNTIYF,TRBJ1-3,NA,few,TRBV6-1
TGTGCCAGCAGACTTGGGGGCCCGCTTTTCGAGCAGTTCTTC,CASRLGGPLFEQFF,TRBJ2-1,NA,few,TRBV27
TGTGCCAGCAGCCAAGAATCCCCGGTTGGAGGCTCCTACGAGCAGTACTTC,CASSQESPVGGSYEQYF,TRBJ2-7,NA,NA,TRBV4-2
TGTGCCAGCGCACTAGCAGTGAACACCGGGGAGCTGTTTTTT,CASALAVNTGELFF,TRBJ2-2,NA,NA,TRBV12-3/TRBV12-4
TGCAGTGCTCACAGAAACCCAGCGGGAGGGCTCGGGTCCTACGAGCAGTACTTC,CSAHRNPAGGLGSYEQYF,TRBJ2-7,TRBD2,NA,TRBV20-1
TGTGCCAGCAGTTTTCACGGGACCAATCAGCCCCAGCATTTT,CASSFHGTNQPQHF,TRBJ1-5,NA,few,TRBV12-3/TRBV12-4
TGTGCCAGCTCGAGGGAGTCTGAGCAGTTCTTC,CASSRESEQFF,TRBJ2-1,NA,NA,TRBV27
TGCAGTGCTAGCAGGAACACTGAAGCTTTCTTT,CSASRNTEAFF,TRBJ1-1,NA,many,TRBV20-1
TGTGCCAGCAGCCATAGAGCGGGATTGAACACCGGGGAGCTGTTTTTT,CASSHRAGLNTGELFF,TRBJ2-2,TRBD2,NA,TRBV4-2
TGTGCCAGCAGCCGAACTACTAGCGGACCCTACAATGAGCAGTTCTTC,CASSRTTSGPYNEQFF,TRBJ2-1,TRBD2,NA,TRBV7-9
TGCGCCAGCAGCACACAGGGGGCGGGAGAGAATGGCTACACCTTC,CASSTQGAGENGYTF,TRBJ1-2,TRBD1,few,TRBV5-1
TGTGCCAGCAGCTCTGCTGGTCCGTTTGGCAATCAGCCCCAGCATTTT,CASSSAGPFGNQPQHF,TRBJ1-5,NA,NA,TRBV7-2
TGCAGTGCTATCCGTAACTCTGGAAACACCATATATTTT,CSAIRNSGNTIYF,TRBJ1-3,NA,NA,TRBV20-1
TGCAGTGCTCCCATTAAACCGGGCACAGATACGCAGTATTTT,CSAPIKPGTDTQYF,TRBJ2-3,NA,few,TRBV20-1
TGTGCCAGCAGTTCCAGAGAGGCCCGGGGCAATCAGCCCCAGCATTTT,CASSSREARGNQPQHF,TRBJ1-5,NA,NA,TRBV28
TGTGCCAGCAGCGCCCGGACAGGGGGCACAGATACGCAGTATTTT,CASSARTGGTDTQYF,TRBJ2-3,TRBD1,NA,TRBV11-3
TGTGCCAGCAGCTTATGGGGGCTACAAGAGACCCAGTACTTC,CASSLWGLQETQYF,TRBJ2-5,NA,few,TRBV7-7
TGCGCCAGCAGCTTGGACCTAAACGGGAGGGCGGTTTATGAGCAGTTCTTC,CASSLDLNGRAVYEQFF,TRBJ2-1,TRBD2,few,TRBV5-1
TGTGCCAGCAGTTTATTCCCCCAGGAGAACACTGAAGCTTTCTTT,CASSLFPQENTEAFF,TRBJ1-1,NA,NA,TRBV28
TGCAGTGCTAGTAAAGGACAGGGATCAAAGCAGTACTTC,CSASKGQGSKQYF,TRBJ2-7,TRBD1,once,TRBV20-1
TGTGCCAGCAGCTTAGTCAAGGGCCGGGGTATCCCATCCTACGAGCAGTACTTC,CASSLVKGRGIPSYEQYF,TRBJ2-7,NA,NA,TRBV11-2
TGTGCCAGCAGTTCAATCCGGGACAGGCGACCCTACGAGCAGTACTTC,CASSSIRDRRPYEQYF,TRBJ2-7,TRBD1,NA,TRBV27
TGTGCCAGCAAAGACATACTAGCGGGAGTTAGCAATGAGCAGTTCTTC,CASKDILAGVSNEQFF,TRBJ2-1,TRBD2,few,TRBV27
TGTGCCAGCAGCTTGTCTTTTGGGCCGGGGTTCCACTACGAGCAGTACTTC,CASSLSFGPGFHYEQYF,TRBJ2-7,NA,once,TRBV5-5
TGTGCCAGCAGTTTTAGGACTAGCGGGGGATCCTACGAGCAGTACTTC,CASSFRTSGGSYEQYF,TRBJ2-7,TRBD2,NA,TRBV6-5